What follows is one T cell receptor (beta chain) and its context. Its antigen is still unknown. This sample is part of a study of cytomegalovirus exposure and HLA in healthy donors. General study findings and limits: A further, later analysis showed that HLA-associated TCR beta chains (compared with equally common others) were more clonally expanded. Researchers reported in a later analysis that a missense DCLRE1C variant was tied to TCR beta V- and J-gene trimming.

The PCR used 60 Vbeta and 13 Jbeta primers. Generated by immunoSEQ multiplex PCR, the TCRdb table keeps only in-frame clones and is missing some. The sample includes 80,000 to 95,000 clones, 60% to 70% seen only once; the top ten take just under 6.5%. Germline V gene sequence: CDR1 SGHTA, CDR2 FQGNSA. V was cut by 3 bases and J by 10 bases, with 10 bases left in between. The CDR3 runs 12 residues. This sequence originates from a woman in her thirties in good health and CMV-seronegative. The sample taken for sequencing was PBMCs. The rearrangement uses TRBV7-2 and TRBJ2-1; D might be TRBD2 (5 bases). The CDR3 DNA reads TGTGCCAGCAGCTTGAGGGTTGGGGAGCAGTTCTTC. As protein: CASSLRVGEQFF.